The rows below give T cell receptor beta chains drawn from one sample of a study of patients and donors after allogeneic stem cell transplantation. TCRdb itself ran the RT-PCR reads through MiXCR, one entry per CDR3 protein. This sample yields some 880,000 distinct CDR3 sequences, of which under 20% are seen a single time; roughly 6% belongs to the top ten. Sequencing input: blood, either unsorted or a sorted T cell fraction (not recorded which). Receptors were obtained from a human donor who was either an allogeneic HSCT recipient or a stem cell or donor lymphocyte infusion donor (not recorded which). It is not recorded whose cells these are; they may come from a transplant donor. The CDR3 runs from the conserved cysteine through the conserved F or W. Fields, in order: CDR3 length, D gene, clone size, J gene, V gene, CDR3 DNA, CDR3 protein. A D gene is named only where the DNA matches it firmly. A row's size may be missing; if present it is once, few, many or a size class.

>12|TRBD1|few|TRBJ1-1|TRBV12-3/TRBV12-4
TGTGCCAGCAGGAGGACAGGGCCTCGAGCTTTCTTT
CASRRTGPRAFF
>13|NA|NA|TRBJ1-5|TRBV20-1
TGCAGTGCTTCGGACACAGGATATCAGCCCCAGCATTTT
CSASDTGYQPQHF
>13|NA|NA|TRBJ2-1|TRBV29-1
TGCAGCGATAGGCTAGCCTCCTACAATGAGCAGTTCTTC
CSDRLASYNEQFF
>13|NA|few|TRBJ2-7|TRBV4-1
TGCGCCAGCAGCCAAGATAGCCCCACCGAGCAGTACTTC
CASSQDSPTEQYF
>15|NA|NA|TRBJ2-1|TRBV2
TGTGCCAGCCCCCGGAGAACAGGGATCTACAATGAGCAGTTCTTC
CASPRRTGIYNEQFF
>16|TRBD2|NA|TRBJ2-5|TRBV29-1
TGCAGCGTTGAGGTTATCGGGAGGGCCAAGGGAGAGACCCAGTACTTC
CSVEVIGRAKGETQYF
>15|NA|NA|TRBJ1-2|TRBV19
TGTGCCAGTAGGAGCCGGGACGGCACTAACTATGGCTACACCTTC
CASRSRDGTNYGYTF
>13|NA|NA|TRBJ1-1|TRBV20-1
TGCAGTGCCCCGGGACGTCAGAACACTGAAGCTTTCTTT
CSAPGRQNTEAFF
>16|TRBD2|NA|TRBJ2-1|TRBV14
TGTGCCAGCAGCCGCCCGGGACTAGCGATTTACAATGAGCAGTTCTTC
CASSRPGLAIYNEQFF
>13|NA|NA|TRBJ1-5|TRBV6-1
TGTGCCAGCAGTGAAACGGACAATCAGCCCCAGCATTTT
CASSETDNQPQHF
>14|NA|many|TRBJ1-3|TRBV6-1
TGTGCCAGCAGCACCGGGGGGAATGGAAACACCATATATTTT
CASSTGGNGNTIYF
>13|TRBD2|few|TRBJ2-3|TRBV6-2/TRBV6-3
TGTGCCACCGATAGCGGGAGAATGGATACGCAGTATTTT
CATDSGRMDTQYF
>16|TRBD1|few|TRBJ2-1|TRBV14
TGTGCCAGCAGTTCCTCCGGGACAGGGTCCCACAATGAGCAGTTCTTC
CASSSSGTGSHNEQFF
>14|NA|few|TRBJ2-7|TRBV7-9
TGTGCCAGCAGCCATGCGAACGGGGCCTACGAGCAGTACTTC
CASSHANGAYEQYF
>15|TRBD1|NA|TRBJ1-2|TRBV20-1
TGCAGTGCTAGAGACGCAAGACAGGGGGGCTATGGCTACACCTTC
CSARDARQGGYGYTF
>14|TRBD1|NA|TRBJ1-2|TRBV6-2/TRBV6-3
TGTGCCAGCAGTCCCGGGGACAGGCTCTATGGCTACACCTTC
CASSPGDRLYGYTF
>15|TRBD2|NA|TRBJ2-1|TRBV9
TGTGCCAGCACCACAACTAGCGGGATCTACAATGAGCAGTTCTTC
CASTTTSGIYNEQFF
>15|NA|NA|TRBJ2-1|TRBV4-3
TGCGCCAGCAGCCAAGGGTCGGGGCGGTACAATGAGCAGTTCTTC
CASSQGSGRYNEQFF
>20|TRBD2|few|TRBJ2-1|TRBV9
TGTGCCAGCAGCCCGCCTGGGACTAGCGGGAGGTCGAGCTCCTACAATGAGCAGTTCTTC
CASSPPGTSGRSSSYNEQFF
>13|NA|NA|TRBJ2-1|TRBV3-1
TGTGCCAGCAGCCAAGCAAGGGGGGATGAGCAGTTCTTC
CASSQARGDEQFF
>15|TRBD1|NA|TRBJ1-2|TRBV3-1
TGTGCCAGCAGCCAGGGACAGGGAGAGGCCTATGGCTACACCTTC
CASSQGQGEAYGYTF
>16|NA|many|TRBJ2-1|TRBV7-7
TGTGCCAGCAGCTTAAGGGCTGGGGGGCCCGACAATGAGCAGTTCTTC
CASSLRAGGPDNEQFF
>15|NA|NA|TRBJ2-1|TRBV29-1
TGCAGCGCAGAAACTTACAGGCTAGGAGGCAATGAGCAGTTCTTC
CSAETYRLGGNEQFF
>15|NA|NA|TRBJ1-6|TRBV15
TGTGCCACCACCCGGATCCAGGGGAGAAATTCACCCCTCCACTTT
CATTRIQGRNSPLHF
>15|TRBD1|few|TRBJ1-5|TRBV7-8
TGTGCCAGCAGCTCACAGGGGAATAGCAATCAGCCCCAGCATTTT
CASSSQGNSNQPQHF
>13|TRBD1|NA|TRBJ2-7|TRBV6-5
TGTGCCAGCAGTTCGCGACAGGGGACGGAGCAGTACTTC
CASSSRQGTEQYF
>13|NA|NA|TRBJ1-2|TRBV9
TGTGCCAGCAGCGTAGCGACGGCTCGTGGCTACACCTTC
CASSVATARGYTF
>15|NA|few|TRBJ2-1|TRBV6-5
TGTGCCAGCAGTTACTCTCGGGGACAAGAGAATGAGCAGTTCTTC
CASSYSRGQENEQFF
>18|TRBD2|NA|TRBJ2-5|TRBV11-2
TGTGCCAGCAGCCATCTCTTCGCGACTAGCGGGGGGGAGGAGACCCAGTACTTC
CASSHLFATSGGEETQYF
>13|NA|NA|TRBJ1-4|TRBV4-2
TGTGCCAGCAGCCAAGACAGGGCTGAAAAACTGTTTTTT
CASSQDRAEKLFF
>15|NA|NA|TRBJ2-3|TRBV7-2
TGTGCCAGCAGCGCTAGGGGGGAGCCCGTCTACACGCAGTATTTT
CASSARGEPVYTQYF
>16|TRBD2|NA|TRBJ2-3|TRBV6-1
TGTGCCAGCAGTGATCCCGGGGGAGGGAAAACAGATACGCAGTATTTT
CASSDPGGGKTDTQYF
>14|NA|few|TRBJ1-3|TRBV5-1
TGCGCCAGCAGCTTCGGGAACTCTGGAAACACCATATATTTT
CASSFGNSGNTIYF
>16|NA|NA|TRBJ1-5|TRBV7-9
TGTGCCAGCAGCTTAGGCACCCGCAGGGGCAATCAGCCCCAGCATTTT
CASSLGTRRGNQPQHF
>18|TRBD2|once|TRBJ2-7|TRBV11-2
TGTGCCAGCAGCTCAGGACTAGCGGGAGGGCGGATCGGATTCGAGCAGTACTTC
CASSSGLAGGRIGFEQYF
>13|NA|NA|TRBJ2-7|TRBV13
TGTGCCAGCAGCTTTTTCCTGGACTACGAGCAGTACTTC
CASSFFLDYEQYF
>15|NA|few|TRBJ1-2|TRBV12-3/TRBV12-4
TGTGCCAGCGGACCCCTAATACGTTCACCTTATGGCTACACCTTC
CASGPLIRSPYGYTF
>13|NA|NA|TRBJ2-7|TRBV3-1
TGTGCCAGCAGCCAAGTATCAGTTTCCGAGCAGTACTTC
CASSQVSVSEQYF
>16|NA|few|TRBJ2-1|TRBV11-1
TGTGCCAGCAGCTTAGAGGGACACTCCTCCTACAATGAGCAGTTCTTC
CASSLEGHSSYNEQFF
>16|NA|few|TRBJ2-1|TRBV19
TGTGCCAGTAGTATCTTCCGGAGCAGGGATGGCGATGAGCAGTTCTTC
CASSIFRSRDGDEQFF
>15|TRBD1|NA|TRBJ2-2|TRBV5-4
TGTGCCAGCAGCCATCGGGACAGGGGGCCCGGGGAGCTGTTTTTT
CASSHRDRGPGELFF
>15|TRBD2|few|TRBJ2-7|TRBV7-2
TGTGCCAGCAGCTTACATCCGGGGGGAACCTACGAGCAGTACTTC
CASSLHPGGTYEQYF
>13|NA|few|TRBJ1-2|TRBV10-3
TGTGCCATCAGTGAGCAGGTTAACTATGGCTACACCTTC
CAISEQVNYGYTF
>15|NA|few|TRBJ2-4|TRBV2
TGTGCCAGCAAGCTACAGGGCATCGCCAAAAACATTCAGTACTTC
CASKLQGIAKNIQYF
>14|TRBD1|NA|TRBJ2-3|TRBV18
TGTGCCAGCTCACCGGACAGGCGCACAGATACGCAGTATTTT
CASSPDRRTDTQYF
>15|NA|NA|TRBJ2-7|TRBV9
TGTGCCAGCAGCCCAGCGGGACAGGTCCCCCACGAGCAGTACTTC
CASSPAGQVPHEQYF
>15|NA|NA|TRBJ2-7|TRBV5-1
TGCGCCAGCAGGGCTGGGGCAGGGCGGACCTACGAGCAGTACTTC
CASRAGAGRTYEQYF
>13|TRBD1|NA|TRBJ1-2|TRBV7-3
TGTGCCAGCAGCCCGGGACAGCCAGACGGCTACACCTTC
CASSPGQPDGYTF
>14|NA|NA|TRBJ2-2|TRBV9
TGTGCCAGCAGCGTTTTTAGTCTGGGCGGGGAGCTGTTTTTT
CASSVFSLGGELFF
>16|NA|NA|TRBJ2-7|TRBV9
TGTGCCAGCAGCGTAGAGGGGCTGGGCACGGAGTACGAGCAGTACTTC
CASSVEGLGTEYEQYF
>15|NA|NA|TRBJ2-3|TRBV11-2
TGTGCCAGCAGCTCCGCATTAAGTTCCACAGATACGCAGTATTTT
CASSSALSSTDTQYF